The present entry profiles one T cell receptor (beta chain) with its context. Its antigen is unknown. This specimen comes from a study of CD8 T cells in Susac syndrome. Study summary: Clinical remission applied to about 8 sequenced Susac syndrome patients, and about six had active disease.

CD8+ and CD4+ T cells circulating in blood were sequenced for TCR beta. Each Susac syndrome patient had definite or probable disease by recently defined criteria. Study-wide results and caveats: CD8+ clonal expansion in Susac was maximal in TEMRA cells and in active patients.

The CDR3 is 14 amino acids. Trimming cost V 5 bases and J 2 bases, with 13 bases left between them. Germline assignment: CDR1 SQVTM and CDR2 ANQGSEA. Random-hexamer reverse transcription was applied to about 0.5 to 1 ug RNA. TCRdb reprocessed the immunoSEQ multiplex PCR reads via MiXCR and lists one record per CDR3 protein. The table records 75,000 to 80,000 distinct CDR3 sequences, roughly 94% of them present only once. The chain combines TRBV29-1 with TRBJ1-3, with D possibly being TRBD1 (5 bases). The TCR comes from a human donor with Susac syndrome. Sequencing input: CD8+ T cells from PBMCs. CDR3 bases: TGCAGCGTTACCCGCGTAGGGGCTGGAAACACCATATATTTT. Its protein product is CSVTRVGAGNTIYF.